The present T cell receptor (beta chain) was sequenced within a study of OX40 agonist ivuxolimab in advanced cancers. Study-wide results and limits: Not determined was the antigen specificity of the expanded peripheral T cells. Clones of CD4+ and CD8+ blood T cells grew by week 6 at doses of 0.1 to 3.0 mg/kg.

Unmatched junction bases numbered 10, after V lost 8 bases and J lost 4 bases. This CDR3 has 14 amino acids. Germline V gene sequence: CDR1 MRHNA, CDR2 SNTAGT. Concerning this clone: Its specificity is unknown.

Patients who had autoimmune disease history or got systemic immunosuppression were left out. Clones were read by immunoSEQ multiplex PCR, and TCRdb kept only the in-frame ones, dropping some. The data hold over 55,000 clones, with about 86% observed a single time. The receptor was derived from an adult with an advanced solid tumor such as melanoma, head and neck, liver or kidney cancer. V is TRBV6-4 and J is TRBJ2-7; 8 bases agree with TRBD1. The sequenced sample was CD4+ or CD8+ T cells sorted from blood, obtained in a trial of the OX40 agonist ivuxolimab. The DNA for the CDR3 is TGTGCCAGCTATAAACAGGGGGTAAGGTACGAGCAGTACTTC. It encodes CASYKQGVRYEQYF.